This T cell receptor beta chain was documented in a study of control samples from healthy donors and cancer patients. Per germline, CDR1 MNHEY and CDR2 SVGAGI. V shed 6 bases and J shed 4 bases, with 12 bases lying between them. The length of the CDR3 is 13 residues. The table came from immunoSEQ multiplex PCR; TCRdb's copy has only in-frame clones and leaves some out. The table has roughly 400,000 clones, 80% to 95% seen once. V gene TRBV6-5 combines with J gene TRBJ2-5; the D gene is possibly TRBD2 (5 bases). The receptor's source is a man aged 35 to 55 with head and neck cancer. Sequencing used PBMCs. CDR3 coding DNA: TGTGCCAGCAGGGAGGAGACTTTAGAGACCCAGTACTTC. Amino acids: CASREETLETQYF.